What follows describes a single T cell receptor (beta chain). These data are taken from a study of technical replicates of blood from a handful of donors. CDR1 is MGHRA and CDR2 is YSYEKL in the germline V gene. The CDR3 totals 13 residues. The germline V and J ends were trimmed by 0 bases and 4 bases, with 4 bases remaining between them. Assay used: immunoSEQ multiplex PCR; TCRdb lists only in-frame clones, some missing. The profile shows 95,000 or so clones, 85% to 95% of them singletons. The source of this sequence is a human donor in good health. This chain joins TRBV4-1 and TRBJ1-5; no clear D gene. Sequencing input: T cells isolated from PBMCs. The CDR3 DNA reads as TGCGCCAGCAGCCAAGATCAGAATCAGCCCCAGCATTTT. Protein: CASSQDQNQPQHF.